The 25 T cell receptor beta chains listed next were all sequenced from one sample in a study of blood T cell repertoires in COVID-19. The protocol was immunoSEQ multiplex PCR, while the TCRdb copy is restricted to in-frame clones and leaves out a portion. The top ten clones hold 9.5% to 13% of a sample with tens of thousands of clones, almost 90% of them seen once. Input material: peripheral blood. All receptors come from a man between 65 and 85 years old with acute or convalescent COVID-19.

The table lists this clone with a few counts. This sequence joins TRBV7-2 and TRBJ1-2; 8 positions agree with TRBD1. From germline, CDR1 is SGHTA and CDR2 FQGNSA. The CDR3 is 13 amino acids. The J segment lost 8 bases and the V segment lost 3 bases, leaving 5 bases of the junction unmatched. The CDR3 DNA sequence: TGTGCCAGCAGCTTGACAGGGGTTGACGGCTACACCTTC. Amino acid sequence: CASSLTGVDGYTF. The variable domain in full, with the rest retrieved from reference TRBV7-2 and TRBJ1-2, is GAGVSQSPSNKVTEKGKDVELRCDPISGHTALYWYRQSLGQGLEFLIYFQGNSAPDKSGLPSDRFSAERTGGSVSTLTIQRTQQEDSAVYLCASSLTGVDGYTFGSGTRLTVV.

By sample share, this clone is medium-sized. In nucleotides, the CDR3 is TGTGCCAGCTCACTCATACAGGGCCCTAATGAAAAACTGTTTTTT. Protein product: CASSLIQGPNEKLFF. The V and J genes are TRBV18 and TRBJ1-4; TRBD1 is a possible D gene (6 bases). This CDR3 has 15 amino acids. Trimming took off 4 bases at V and 3 bases at J, with 12 bases between the two ends. Per germline, CDR1 KGHSH and CDR2 LQKENI.

The chain has TRBV7-9 and TRBJ2-7; 14 positions match TRBD2. The CDR3 is 15 amino acids. V shed 5 bases, J shed 5 bases, and the junction held 5 bases outside the gene matches. Germline V CDR1 and CDR2: SEHNR, FQNEAQ (reference sequence). In DNA, the CDR3 is TGTGCCAGCAGCGGGACTAGCGGGAGTTTCCACGAGCAGTACTTC. It codes for CASSGTSGSFHEQYF.

The V call is TRBV24-1, the J call TRBJ2-7; 9 bases match TRBD2. V shed 3 bases, J shed 3 bases, and the junction held 8 bases outside the gene matches. In germline, CDR1 is KGHDR, CDR2 SFDVKD. The CDR3 covers 16 residues. The CDR3 coding sequence is TGTGCCACCAGTGATCCCACTAGCGGGCACAACTACGAGCAGTACTTC. Translating it yields CATSDPTSGHNYEQYF.

The rearrangement joins TRBV10-3 to TRBJ2-7, with D perhaps TRBD1 (6 bases). The germline V and J ends were trimmed by 0 bases and 2 bases, with 14 bases remaining between them. The CDR3 runs to 16 residues. Germline loops: CDR1 ENHRY, CDR2 SYGVKD. For the CDR3, the DNA is TGTGCCATCAGTGAGTCGAGGCCAGGGGCCACCTACGAGCAGTACTTC. Translation gives CAISESRPGATYEQYF.

The rearrangement joins TRBV15 to TRBJ1-4, with unresolved D. V was pared by 0 bases and J by 4 bases, with 12 bases between. CDR3 length: 16 amino acids. Germline V gene lookup returns CDR1 LNHNV and CDR2 YYDKDF (reference sequence). CDR3 nucleotide sequence: TGTGCCACCAGCAGAGATGGGCAGGTGTATAATGAAAAACTGTTTTTT. This gives the protein CATSRDGQVYNEKLFF.

This clone counts as medium-sized. One end of the junction is discordant with germline, which a read error may explain. This specimen includes other DNA sequences encoding the same CDR3. The CDR3 reads CARRGGGGPQETQYF. The CDR3 DNA is TGCGCCCGCCGCGGCGGGGGGGGGCCCCAAGAGACCCAGTACTTC. The chain is built from TRBV9 and TRBJ2-5; 9 nucleotides match TRBD2. This CDR3 region has 15 residues. Germline CDR1 SGDLS, CDR2 YYNGEE.

The rearrangement links TRBV3-1 (or the pseudogene TRBV3-2) to TRBJ2-5; 13 bases are a match to TRBD2. After removal of 1 base from V and 5 bases from J, the junction contained 4 bases not matched to a gene. The CDR3 consists of 16 residues. Germline assignment: CDR1 LGHDT and CDR2 YNNKEL (reference sequence). Written as DNA, the CDR3 is TGTGCCAGCAGCCAAGGGACTAGCGGGGGCGGGGAGACCCAGTACTTC. Protein product: CASSQGTSGGGETQYF.

This clone was detected once. The chain recombines TRBV13 with TRBJ1-6; weak D call: TRBD1 (6 bases). The CDR3 is 13 amino acids. The V end lost 8 bases, the J end lost 8 bases, and 13 bases lay between the germline ends. Germline loops: CDR1 PRHDT, CDR2 FYEKMQ (reference sequence). The CDR3, as DNA: TGTGCCAGCGGTCGCAGGGGCGATTCACCCCTCCACTTT. Protein sequence: CASGRRGDSPLHF.

The genes are TRBV10-3 and TRBJ2-7; D is uncertain. Trimming pared 5 bases from V and 2 bases from J, leaving 4 bases between. Germline CDR1 is ENHRY and CDR2 is SYGVKD. The CDR3 totals 11 residues. CDR3 protein: CAISPPYEQYF. The DNA for the CDR3 is TGTGCCATCAGTCCTCCCTACGAGCAGTACTTC.

This clone was observed a few times. This chain uses TRBV7-6 with TRBJ2-7; possibly TRBD2 for D (5 bases). Germline loops: CDR1 SGHVS, CDR2 FNYEAQ. There are 13 residues in the CDR3. The V and J ends lost 5 bases and 6 bases respectively, with 14 bases between them. This CDR3 reads CASSPGLAVEQYF. In DNA, the CDR3 is TGTGCCAGCAGCCCCGGACTGGCCGTCGAGCAGTACTTC.

This clone was counted a single time. The chain uses TRBV3-1 (or the pseudogene TRBV3-2) and TRBJ2-5; 11 bases match TRBD1. Germline values: CDR1 LGHDT, CDR2 YNNKEL (reference sequence). V lost 6 bases to trimming and J lost 0 bases; unmatched junction nucleotides: 9. The CDR3 consists of 17 residues. This chain's CDR3 is CASSRLGTGGYQETQYF. The CDR3 bases are TGTGCCAGCAGTCGCCTTGGGACAGGGGGTTACCAAGAGACCCAGTACTTC.

V is TRBV7-2 and J is TRBJ1-5; TRBD1 might be the D (6 bases). Trimming removed 1 base from V and 11 bases from J, with 15 bases in between. The CDR3 totals 14 residues. Germline CDR1 is SGHTA and CDR2 is FQGNSA. CDR3 protein: CASSLGGPTESQHF. In nucleotides, the CDR3 is TGTGCCAGCAGCTTAGGGGGGCCGACCGAATCCCAGCATTTT.

This clone turned up a few times. V and J are TRBV19 and TRBJ1-1, with D hard to call. V lost 4 bases and J 4 bases, leaving 10 bases between the germline ends. The CDR3 is 13 amino acids. Per the germline V gene, CDR1 is LNHDA and CDR2 is SQIVND (reference sequence). This CDR3 reads CASSNEGSTEAFF. CDR3 in DNA: TGTGCCAGTAGTAATGAGGGATCCACTGAAGCTTTCTTT.

The CDR3 coding sequence is TGTGCCAGCAGCTCGTCACCAACCGGGACAGGGGAAGGCTACACCTTC. Residues: CASSSSPTGTGEGYTF. This sequence joins TRBV5-6 and TRBJ1-2; TRBD1 agrees at 10 bases. CDR1 and CDR2 (germline): SGHDT, YYEEEE. This CDR3 has 16 amino acids. Germline trimming cut 3 bases from V and 8 bases from J; bases unmatched to any gene: 13.

The DNA of the CDR3 is TGTGCCACCAGTGAGGGGAGCCTCACAGATACGCAGTATTTT. Translating gives CATSEGSLTDTQYF. The V and J genes are TRBV24-1 and TRBJ2-3, with a possible D match to TRBD2 (5 bases). CDR1 is KGHDR and CDR2 is SFDVKD in the germline V gene. The CDR3 loop spans 14 amino acids. V lost 4 bases and J lost 2, with 9 bases in between.

The CDR3 DNA sequence: TGCGCCAGCAGCTTGGGTGGACTAGCGGCCTACAATGAGCAGTTCTTC. This sequence encodes CASSLGGLAAYNEQFF. The V and J genes are TRBV5-1 and TRBJ2-1; 10 bases line up with TRBD2. With 0 bases clipped from V and 2 bases from J, the junction kept 2 bases outside the gene matches. The CDR3 has 16 residues. CDR1 and CDR2 (germline): SGHRS, YFSETQ.

The V call is TRBV29-1, the J call TRBJ1-1, with a possible D match to TRBD1 (5 bases). V was cut by 6 bases and J by 1 base, with 9 bases left in between. The CDR3 runs to 12 residues. The germline V gene encodes CDR1 SQVTM and CDR2 ANQGSEA. The CDR3 DNA reads TGCAGCGTGCTGACAGAGAACACTGAAGCTTTCTTT. This encodes CSVLTENTEAFF.

This clone was picked up one time. The chain carries TRBV2 and TRBJ1-5; D is unresolved. With 3 bases removed from V and 5 bases from J, the gap between germline ends came to 11 bases. The CDR3 has 14 residues. Germline loops: CDR1 SNHLY, CDR2 FYNNEI. The CDR3 spells CASSEVGGDQPQHF. The CDR3 nucleotides are TGTGCCAGCAGTGAGGTTGGTGGAGATCAGCCCCAGCATTTT. The full variable domain, its missing parts supplied by reference TRBV2 and TRBJ1-5, is EPEVTQTPSHQVTQMGQEVILRCVPISNHLYFYWYRQILGQKVEFLVSFYNNEISEKSEIFDDQFSVERPDGSNFTLKIRSTKLEDSAMYFCASSEVGGDQPQHFGDGTRLSIL.

The J gene is TRBJ2-5, the V gene TRBV4-2, with TRBD1 matching over 9 bases. J gave up 4 bases and V 6 bases, and 9 bases lay outside the gene matches. The CDR3 contains 15 residues. From germline, CDR1 is LGHNA and CDR2 YNFKEQ. CDR3 in amino acids: CASSYSGTGRETQYF. CDR3 nucleotide sequence: TGTGCCAGCAGTTACTCCGGGACAGGGAGAGAGACCCAGTACTTC.

The chain has TRBV27 and TRBJ2-2, with 7 positions matching TRBD1. V dropped 4 bases and J dropped 6; count of bases not matched to a gene: 11. The germline CDR1 and CDR2 sequences are MNHEY and SMNVEV (reference sequence). The CDR3 loop spans 16 amino acids. This chain's CDR3 is CASSSRKTGKPGELFF. CDR3 DNA sequence: TGTGCCAGCAGTTCAAGGAAGACAGGGAAGCCCGGGGAGCTGTTTTTT.

DNA for the CDR3: TGTGCCACCAGTGACCCGACAGGGTCTGGCAATGAGCAGTTCTTC. Translation gives CATSDPTGSGNEQFF. The chain recombines TRBV24-1 with TRBJ2-1, with 7 nucleotides matching TRBD1. The CDR3 length is 15 residues. CDR1 and CDR2 (germline): KGHDR, SFDVKD. The trim removed 4 bases at V and 6 bases at J, leaving 8 bases unmatched.

This chain joins TRBV3-1 (or the pseudogene TRBV3-2) and TRBJ2-7, with 9 positions matching TRBD2. Losses at the gene ends were 1 base for V and 2 bases for J; bases not matched to a gene: 3. Germline-derived CDR1 and CDR2 are LGHDT and YNNKEL (reference sequence). This CDR3 has 15 residues. The CDR3 sequence: CASSQGLAATYEQYF. The CDR3 region has the DNA TGTGCCAGCAGCCAAGGACTAGCGGCTACCTACGAGCAGTACTTC.

The chain couples TRBV7-9 to TRBJ1-5; TRBD1 matches 7 bases. The CDR3 totals 15 residues. CDR1 is SEHNR and CDR2 is FQNEAQ in the germline V gene (reference sequence). The V and J ends lost 5 bases and 2 bases, in that order; junction bases with no gene match: 6. CDR3 sequence reads: CASSVDRVGNQPQHF. The CDR3 DNA reads as TGTGCCAGCAGCGTTGACAGGGTGGGCAATCAGCCCCAGCATTTT. Full variable domain (outside the CDR3, taken from reference TRBV7-9 and TRBJ1-5): DTGVSQNPRHKITKRGQNVTFRCDPISEHNRLYWYRQTLGQGPEFLTYFQNEAQLEKSRLLSDRFSAERPKGSFSTLEIQRTEQGDSAMYLCASSVDRVGNQPQHFGDGTRLSIL.

The chain recombines TRBV4-1 with TRBJ1-4; 7 positions agree with TRBD1. There are 15 residues in the CDR3. J was trimmed by 8 bases and V by 5 bases; bases with no gene match: 11. Germline-derived CDR1 and CDR2 are MGHRA and YSYEKL. The CDR3 loop is CASSYDREEAEKLFF. The CDR3, as DNA: TGCGCCAGCAGCTACGACAGGGAGGAGGCCGAAAAACTGTTTTTT.